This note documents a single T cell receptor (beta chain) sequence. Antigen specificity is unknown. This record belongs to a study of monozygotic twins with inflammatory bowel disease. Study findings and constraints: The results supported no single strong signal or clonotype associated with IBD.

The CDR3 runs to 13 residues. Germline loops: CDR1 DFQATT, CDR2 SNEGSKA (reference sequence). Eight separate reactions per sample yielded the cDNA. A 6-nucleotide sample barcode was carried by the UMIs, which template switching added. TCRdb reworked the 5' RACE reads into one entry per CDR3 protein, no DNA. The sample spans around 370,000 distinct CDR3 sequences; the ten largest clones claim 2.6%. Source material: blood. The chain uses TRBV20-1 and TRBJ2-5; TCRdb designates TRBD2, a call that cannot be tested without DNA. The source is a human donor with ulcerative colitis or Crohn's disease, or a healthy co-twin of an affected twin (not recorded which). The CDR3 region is CSASSSSQETQYF.